This T cell receptor (beta chain) came from a study of blood T cell repertoires in COVID-19. About the research overall: COVID-19 samples collected from the United States, Italy and Spain covered acute and convalescent phases. T cells, B-cell-depleted T cells, or PBMCs supplied cDNA or gDNA.

Methods used by the authors: For nucleated cells, counts were estimated from reference gene primer amplification. Data came from immunoSEQ multiplex PCR; TCRdb stores just in-frame clones and leaves some out. D and trimming come from the DNA, and the V and J calls and clone size come from that table. The profile covers under 250,000 clones, with about 82% appearing a single time and over 9% taken by the ten largest. Trimming took off 3 bases at V and 3 bases at J, with 18 bases between the two ends. The germline CDR1 and CDR2 sequences are SGHNT and YYREEE (reference sequence). CDR3 length: 16 residues.

The V and J genes are TRBV5-4 and TRBJ1-2, with D tentatively TRBD1 (6 bases). Sequenced: peripheral blood. This receptor was obtained from an elderly man with acute or convalescent COVID-19. As DNA, the CDR3 is TGTGCCAGCAGCTCAAGCCGGGACACGAGATACTATGGCTACACCTTC. It encodes CASSSSRDTRYYGYTF.